These T cell receptor beta chains were read from a single sample in a study of cytomegalovirus exposure and HLA in healthy donors. TCRdb keeps only in-frame clones here, not all; method: immunoSEQ multiplex PCR. The data show some 310,000 clones, around 90% seen once. Input material: PBMCs. These receptors all come from a man between 25 and 39 years old in good health and CMV-seronegative. Both conserved end residues are part of each CDR3. A D gene is named only where the DNA matches it firmly. Rows may omit the clone size; those that give it use once, few, many or a size class.

len,v_gene,d_gene,abundance,j_gene,CDR3nt,CDR3aa
17,TRBV14,-,-,TRBJ2-6,TGTGCCAGCAGCCAAGTCCAGGGAAACCCTGGGGCCAACGTCCTGACTTTC,CASSQVQGNPGANVLTF
14,TRBV5-6,-,-,TRBJ2-7,TGTGCCAGCACCGGGACGGAGGGGCCTTACGAGCAGTACTTC,CASTGTEGPYEQYF
11,TRBV25-1,TRBD1,-,TRBJ1-2,TGTGCCAGCGGGACAGGGAGAGGCTACACCTTC,CASGTGRGYTF
15,TRBV6-5,TRBD1,-,TRBJ1-2,TGTGCCAGCAGTTCGACGGGACAGGGAAACTATGGCTACACCTTC,CASSSTGQGNYGYTF
12,TRBV5-6,-,-,TRBJ2-4,TGTGCCAGCAGCTACGGTAGAAACATTCAGTACTTC,CASSYGRNIQYF
13,TRBV7-2,-,-,TRBJ1-1,TGTGCCAGCAGACAGGGACTGAACACTGAAGCTTTCTTT,CASRQGLNTEAFF
16,TRBV7-8,TRBD2,-,TRBJ2-5,TGTGCCAGCAGCGGATTAGCGGGGATGTTCCAAGAGACCCAGTACTTC,CASSGLAGMFQETQYF
15,TRBV5-5,-,-,TRBJ2-5,TGTGCCAGCAGCTGGACGCCCAGGGGTTCAGAGACCCAGTACTTC,CASSWTPRGSETQYF
16,TRBV15,-,-,TRBJ1-4,TGTGCCACCAGCAGAGACCGGGACACCGCTTATGAAAAACTGTTTTTT,CATSRDRDTAYEKLFF
16,TRBV6-5,-,-,TRBJ1-2,TGTGCCAGCAGTTACTCGATCAGTCCCGGGGTCCGTGGCTACACCTTC,CASSYSISPGVRGYTF
15,TRBV6-5,-,-,TRBJ2-2,TGTGCCAGCAGTTACGGTGGACATTTCACCGGGGAGCTGTTTTTT,CASSYGGHFTGELFF
16,TRBV4-1,-,-,TRBJ1-6,TGCGCCAGCAGCCAAGATCGGGGGGGGGCTGGCTCACCCCTCCACTTT,CASSQDRGGAGSPLHF
15,TRBV4-2,-,-,TRBJ2-3,TGTGCCAGCAGCCAGGGACAATCGGGGTGGGATACGCAGTATTTT,CASSQGQSGWDTQYF
13,TRBV5-1,-,-,TRBJ2-3,TGCGCCAGCCGGAGGGATGCTGCAGATACGCAGTATTTT,CASRRDAADTQYF
18,TRBV7-9,-,-,TRBJ1-5,TGTGCCAGCAGCTTGACCCTTGGCAGACTGGATAGCAATCAGCCCCAGCATTTT,CASSLTLGRLDSNQPQHF
14,TRBV5-4,-,-,TRBJ1-2,TGTGCCAGCAGCTTCATCGGGATAAACTATGGCTACACCTTC,CASSFIGINYGYTF
15,TRBV7-2,-,-,TRBJ1-1,TGTGCCAGCAGCTTAGTGGCAGGGCGTGAGACTGAAGCTTTCTTT,CASSLVAGRETEAFF
15,TRBV5-1,-,-,TRBJ2-2,TGCGCCAGCAGCTTTGCGGGGAAGGGCACCGGGGAGCTGTTTTTT,CASSFAGKGTGELFF
15,TRBV19,-,-,TRBJ1-2,TGTGCCAGTAGTACAAATCCAGGGGCCCACCATGGCTACACCTTC,CASSTNPGAHHGYTF
13,TRBV6-5,-,few,TRBJ1-5,TGTGCCAGCAGTTACTCGAGTGGTCAGCCCCAGCATTTT,CASSYSSGQPQHF
13,TRBV5-4,-,-,TRBJ2-7,TGTGCCAGCAGCTCGCGGGTGGAGAGCGAGCAGTACTTC,CASSSRVESEQYF
15,TRBV5-5,-,once,TRBJ2-5,TGTGCCAGCAGCTCCGTCGAGACAGTACAAGAGACCCAGTACTTC,CASSSVETVQETQYF
15,TRBV5-1,TRBD1,-,TRBJ2-5,TGCGCCAGCAGCGCGGCAGGGGGCTCCCAAGAGACCCAGTACTTC,CASSAAGGSQETQYF
14,TRBV6-5,-,-,TRBJ2-7,TGTGCCAGCAGTTACACTAACACGGGTAACGAGCAGTACTTC,CASSYTNTGNEQYF
14,TRBV11-2,-,-,TRBJ1-4,TGTGCCAGCAGTCCGGGACAATTGCATGAAAAACTGTTTTTT,CASSPGQLHEKLFF
15,TRBV7-7,-,-,TRBJ2-5,TGTGCCAGCAGCGCTACGGGAGAAATCCAAGAGACCCAGTACTTC,CASSATGEIQETQYF
15,TRBV30,TRBD1,-,TRBJ1-2,TGTGCCTGGAGATCTCGGACAGGGGGAAGCTATGGCTACACCTTC,CAWRSRTGGSYGYTF
16,TRBV15,TRBD1,-,TRBJ1-2,TGTGCCACCAGCAGAGATAGAGGACAGGGGGCGCAAGGCTACACCTTC,CATSRDRGQGAQGYTF
15,TRBV9,TRBD1,-,TRBJ2-1,TGTGCCAGCAGCCTAGCTGGGACAGGAGACAATGAGCAGTTCTTC,CASSLAGTGDNEQFF
16,TRBV5-1,TRBD2,-,TRBJ2-3,TGCGCCAGCAGCTTCTCCGCTAGCGGGGTTTTGGATACGCAGTATTTT,CASSFSASGVLDTQYF
16,TRBV6-1,TRBD1,-,TRBJ1-1,TGTGCCAGCAGTGGCCTACAGGGGGTGTTCAACACTGAAGCTTTCTTT,CASSGLQGVFNTEAFF
12,TRBV11-2,-,-,TRBJ1-4,TGTGCCAGCAGCTTAGCTCCGGAAAAACTGTTTTTT,CASSLAPEKLFF
17,TRBV5-3,TRBD1,-,TRBJ2-1,TGTGCCAGAAGCCCGGTGCACGGGACAGGGGTCCCCAATGAGCAGTTCTTC,CARSPVHGTGVPNEQFF
17,TRBV7-2,-,-,TRBJ2-7,TGTGCCAGCAGCTTACAGTTGGGCGGGACTCAAAACTACGAGCAGTACTTC,CASSLQLGGTQNYEQYF
12,TRBV11-2,-,-,TRBJ2-1,TGTGCCAGCAGCGGCCCCAACCCGAGGAAGTTCTTC,CASSGPNPRKFF
15,TRBV5-4,-,-,TRBJ1-5,TGTGCCAGCAGCTTGGGACAGGAGAGCAATCAGCCCCAGCATTTT,CASSLGQESNQPQHF
16,TRBV13,TRBD2,-,TRBJ2-5,TGTGCCAGCAGCCCCCAATCGGGCGGGGGACAAGAGACCCAGTACTTC,CASSPQSGGGQETQYF
16,TRBV7-9,-,-,TRBJ1-2,TGTGCCAGCAGTCCTGTCGGAGCGAATCCTAACTATGGCTACACCTTC,CASSPVGANPNYGYTF
14,TRBV2,-,-,TRBJ1-4,TGTGCCAGCAGTGTCAGGGGCACTAATGAAAAACTGTTTTTT,CASSVRGTNEKLFF
16,TRBV11-2,TRBD1,-,TRBJ1-3,TGTGCCAGCAGCCCGTCGGACAGGATGTCTGGAAACACCATATATTTT,CASSPSDRMSGNTIYF
17,TRBV4-3,-,-,TRBJ1-3,TGCGCCAGCAGCCAAATCACAGTCCCAGGGGCTGGAAACACCATATATTTT,CASSQITVPGAGNTIYF
15,TRBV25-1,TRBD2,few,TRBJ2-7,TGTGCCAGCACCTATAGCGGGGGATCTTCCTACGAGCAGTACTTC,CASTYSGGSSYEQYF
16,TRBV11-2,TRBD1,-,TRBJ2-7,TGTGCCAGCAGCTTAGATCCCAGGGGGCTTTGGGGCGAGCAGTACTTC,CASSLDPRGLWGEQYF
16,TRBV18,-,-,TRBJ1-2,TGTGCCAGCTCCCCTACGGGAGCGGAGCCAGGAAGTGGCTACACCTTC,CASSPTGAEPGSGYTF
14,TRBV6-5,TRBD2,-,TRBJ2-7,TGTGCCAGCAGTCCGACTAGCGGTCCGTACGAGCAGTACTTC,CASSPTSGPYEQYF
16,TRBV6-5,-,-,TRBJ2-7,TGTGCCAGCAGTTACAGCCCATACCTCCCAGGCTACGAGCAGTACTTC,CASSYSPYLPGYEQYF
18,TRBV5-1,TRBD2,-,TRBJ2-5,TGCGCCAGCAGCGTGGGACTAGCGGGCCCCACCTTTCAAGAGACCCAGTACTTC,CASSVGLAGPTFQETQYF
16,TRBV5-1,-,-,TRBJ2-1,TGCGCCAGCAGCTTACACAGGGTTGTCCCCTACAATGAGCAGTTCTTC,CASSLHRVVPYNEQFF
16,TRBV9,TRBD2,-,TRBJ2-3,TGTGCCAGCAGCCCTCGAGCGGGGGGGCAAGGAGATACGCAGTATTTT,CASSPRAGGQGDTQYF
13,TRBV19,-,-,TRBJ1-1,TGTGCCAGTAGCCTACAGGGGAACACTGAAGCTTTCTTT,CASSLQGNTEAFF
13,TRBV19,TRBD1,-,TRBJ2-3,TGTGCCAGTAGTGACAGGGCTGTAGATACGCAGTATTTT,CASSDRAVDTQYF
13,TRBV19,-,-,TRBJ2-3,TGTGCCAGTAGCAACGGGATAAGGAATACGCAGTATTTT,CASSNGIRNTQYF
14,TRBV29-1,TRBD1,once,TRBJ1-1,TGCAGCGTTGATAGACAGGGGCGGATTACTGAAGCTTTCTTT,CSVDRQGRITEAFF
15,TRBV19,TRBD2,-,TRBJ2-1,TGTGCCAGTAGTATGGGAGCGGGGGGGCCCTATGAGCAGTTCTTC,CASSMGAGGPYEQFF
13,TRBV10-3,-,once,TRBJ1-5,TGTGCCATCAGTCCCACCGGGAATCAGCCCCAGCATTTT,CAISPTGNQPQHF
15,TRBV2,TRBD1,-,TRBJ2-7,TGTGCCAGCAGGGCAAGGACAGGGGACTCCTACGAGCAGTACTTC,CASRARTGDSYEQYF
16,TRBV9,TRBD2,-,TRBJ2-3,TGTGCCAGCAGCGCCCCGGGACTAGCGGGCTTTAGTACGCAGTATTTT,CASSAPGLAGFSTQYF
17,TRBV13,TRBD1,-,TRBJ2-5,TGTGCCAGCAGCTTAGGCCTGGGACAGGGGTTACAAGAGACCCAGTACTTC,CASSLGLGQGLQETQYF
14,TRBV5-6,-,-,TRBJ1-1,TGTGCCAGCAGCTTGACAGGGTCTGCCCCTGAAGCTTTCTTT,CASSLTGSAPEAFF